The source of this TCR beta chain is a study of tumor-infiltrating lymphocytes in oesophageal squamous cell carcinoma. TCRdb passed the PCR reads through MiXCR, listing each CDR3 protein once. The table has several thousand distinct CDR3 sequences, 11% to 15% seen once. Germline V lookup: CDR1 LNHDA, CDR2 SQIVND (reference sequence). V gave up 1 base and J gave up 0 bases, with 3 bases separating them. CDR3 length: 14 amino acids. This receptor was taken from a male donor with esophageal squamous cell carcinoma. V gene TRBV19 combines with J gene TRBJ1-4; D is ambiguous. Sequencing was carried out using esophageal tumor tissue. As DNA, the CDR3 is TGTGCCAGTAGTATAGGGGCAACTAATGAAAAACTGTTTTTT. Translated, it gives CASSIGATNEKLFF.